These 22 T cell receptor beta chains came from one sample sequenced in a study of cytomegalovirus exposure and HLA in healthy donors. It was with 60 Vbeta and 13 Jbeta primers that the PCR ran. The method was immunoSEQ multiplex PCR; TCRdb's version includes in-frame clones alone and lacks a portion of them. The sample shows approximately 220,000 clones, 70% to 80% of them seen only once. The specimen was PBMCs. These receptors were taken from a girl under 10 years old in good health and CMV-seronegative.

V gene TRBV6-5 combines with J gene TRBJ2-2; TRBD1 might be the D (6 bases). V lost 6 bases to trimming and J lost 4 bases, with 15 bases between them. CDR3 size: 15 residues. Germline loops: CDR1 MNHEY, CDR2 SVGAGI. The CDR3 reads CASSKTLGGTGELFF. CDR3 coding DNA: TGTGCCAGCAGCAAAACCCTAGGGGGCACCGGGGAGCTGTTTTTT.

V gene TRBV13 combines with J gene TRBJ2-3; a possible D gene is TRBD1 (6 bases). The V and J ends lost 0 bases and 3 bases respectively, with 10 bases between them. In germline, CDR1 is PRHDT, CDR2 FYEKMQ (reference sequence). The CDR3 loop spans 15 amino acids. The CDR3 coding sequence is TGTGCCAGCAGCTTAGGAGGGGGTGGGACAGATACGCAGTATTTT. This gives the protein CASSLGGGGTDTQYF.

J is TRBJ2-7 and V is TRBV5-6; TRBD1 agrees at 7 bases. The germline gives CDR1 SGHDT, CDR2 YYEEEE. The J segment lost 7 bases and the V segment lost 1 base, leaving 2 bases of the junction unmatched. The CDR3 contains 12 residues. The CDR3 spells CASSLHRGEQYF. DNA for the CDR3: TGTGCCAGCAGCTTGCACAGGGGTGAGCAGTACTTC.

This chain connects TRBV9 to TRBJ2-3, with D possibly being TRBD2 (5 bases). The germline CDR1 and CDR2 sequences are SGDLS and YYNGEE. This CDR3 has 15 amino acids. Between the trimmed V and J ends, which lost 0 bases and 4 bases, there was a span of 12 bases. CDR3 residues: CASSVDGDRPDTQYF. The CDR3 nucleotides read TGTGCCAGCAGCGTAGACGGGGATAGGCCAGATACGCAGTATTTT. The whole variable domain, filled in from reference TRBV9 and TRBJ2-3, reads DSGVTQTPKHLITATGQRVTLRCSPRSGDLSVYWYQQSLDQGLQFLIQYYNGEERAKGNILERFSAQQFPDLHSELNLSSLELGDSALYFCASSVDGDRPDTQYFGPGTRLTVL.

This chain uses TRBV27 with TRBJ2-3, with D uncertain. CDR1 and CDR2 (germline): MNHEY, SMNVEV (reference sequence). CDR3 size: 12 residues. Trimming stripped 1 base from V and 5 bases from J, with 4 bases between. The CDR3 coding sequence is TGTGCCAGCAGTTTATACAGAGATACGCAGTATTTT. Translation gives CASSLYRDTQYF.

J is TRBJ2-2 and V is TRBV4-1; 8 bases match TRBD2. CDR3 size: 14 residues. Germline CDR1 is MGHRA and CDR2 is YSYEKL. The V segment lost 1 base and the J segment 7 bases; nucleotides outside the gene matches: 2. The CDR3 DNA reads TGCGCCAGCAGCCAAGGTCGGGGGGGCGGGGAGCTGTTTTTT. Its translation is CASSQGRGGGELFF.

This clone showed up just a few times. V is TRBV4-1 and J is TRBJ2-1, with D unclear. Per the germline V gene, CDR1 is MGHRA and CDR2 is YSYEKL. V was pared by 3 bases and J by 0 bases, with 15 bases between. The CDR3 has 17 amino acids. CDR3 DNA sequence: TGCGCCAGCAGCCATCAACCGGGTCCCAGCTCCTACAATGAGCAGTTCTTC. Translating gives CASSHQPGPSSYNEQFF.

The chain uses TRBV15 and TRBJ2-3; maybe TRBD2 (7 bases). CDR3 length: 16 residues. Deletions cut 1 base from V and 3 bases from J, with 14 bases between. Germline CDR1 LNHNV, CDR2 YYDKDF (reference sequence). Here the CDR3 reads CATSRAAGAQTDTQYF. CDR3 bases: TGTGCCACCAGCAGAGCTGCGGGGGCTCAGACAGATACGCAGTATTTT. The full variable domain, rest sourced from reference TRBV15 and TRBJ2-3, is DAMVIQNPRYQVTQFGKPVTLSCSQTLNHNVMYWYQQKSSQAPKLLFHYYDKDFNNEADTPDNFQSRRPNTSFCFLDIRSPGLGDTAMYLCATSRAAGAQTDTQYFGPGTRLTVL.

This chain uses TRBV9 with TRBJ2-5; perhaps TRBD2 as D (6 bases). The germline CDR1 and CDR2 sequences are SGDLS and YYNGEE. The CDR3 runs 14 residues. V lost 3 bases, J lost 2 bases, and 11 bases lay in between. The CDR3 here is CASSAPTRQETQYF. The CDR3 DNA reads TGTGCCAGCAGCGCACCGACTAGACAAGAGACCCAGTACTTC.

Only a few counts were recorded for this clone. The V gene is TRBV5-6, the J gene TRBJ1-2; TRBD1 is a possible D gene (6 bases). Germline CDR1 reads SGHDT; CDR2 reads YYEEEE. The V gene lost 4 bases and the J gene lost 5 bases, with 21 bases spanning the gap. There are 16 residues in the CDR3. The CDR3 DNA reads as TGTGCCAGCAGCCCCGCGGACAGTCTCAGCCTATATGGCTACACCTTC. It encodes CASSPADSLSLYGYTF.

CDR3 in DNA: TGTGCCAGTAGTATAGCAGGCTTTGGCGAGCAGTACTTC. It encodes CASSIAGFGEQYF. V usage is TRBV19 and J usage is TRBJ2-7; D is ambiguous. The CDR3 contains 13 residues. The germline gives CDR1 LNHDA, CDR2 SQIVND (reference sequence). V was trimmed by 1 base and J by 6 bases, leaving 10 bases between them.

This rearrangement joins TRBV7-6 to TRBJ2-5, with TRBD2 identical over 13 bases. The CDR3 extends over 15 amino acids. The ends lost 6 bases at V and 6 bases at J; junction bases unmatched: 7. Germline-derived CDR1 and CDR2 are SGHVS and FNYEAQ. CDR3 protein: CASSPTSGGAKTQYF. In DNA form, the CDR3 reads TGTGCCAGCAGTCCCACTAGCGGGGGGGCAAAGACCCAGTACTTC.

The rearrangement links TRBV28 to TRBJ1-1; no firm D call. Germline V lookup: CDR1 MDHEN, CDR2 SYDVKM. The CDR3 runs to 11 residues. The V gene lost 7 bases and the J gene lost 0 bases, with 3 bases spanning the gap. CDR3 in DNA: TGTGCCAGCACTTTGAACACTGAAGCTTTCTTT. Amino acids: CASTLNTEAFF.

The V and J genes are TRBV28 and TRBJ1-5, with D possibly TRBD1 on 6 matching bases. The CDR3 is 14 amino acids. Germline CDR1 MDHEN, CDR2 SYDVKM. V gave up 5 bases and J gave up 3 bases, with 11 bases separating them. CDR3 DNA: TGTGCCAGCAGTGCCGGACAGTTCAATCAGCCCCAGCATTTT. Translating it yields CASSAGQFNQPQHF.

The J gene is TRBJ1-1, the V gene TRBV4-1, with a weak D call TRBD1 (6 bases). Trimming removed 4 bases at V and 5 bases at J, with 14 bases between. The CDR3 has 14 residues. CDR1 is MGHRA and CDR2 is YSYEKL in the germline V gene. This CDR3 is CASSLGRGATEAFF. CDR3 in DNA: TGCGCCAGCAGCCTGGGGCGGGGGGCGACTGAAGCTTTCTTT.

This clone has only one observation. This chain joins TRBV10-1 and TRBJ2-2; 9 bases match TRBD2. V was pared by 2 bases and J by 0 bases, with 1 base of the junction left unmatched. Germline-derived CDR1 and CDR2 are WNHNN and SYGVQD (reference sequence). This CDR3 has 16 residues. CDR3 loop: CASSETSGSNTGELFF. The CDR3 region has the DNA TGCGCCAGCAGTGAGACTAGCGGGTCGAACACCGGGGAGCTGTTTTTT.

This clone occurred once. V usage is TRBV7-9 and J usage is TRBJ2-5; D gene uncertain. The J call may be mistaken, given a closer DNA end match to TRBJ2-7. CDR1 and CDR2 (germline): SEHNR, FQNEAQ (reference sequence). The CDR3 length is 16 residues. CDR3 bases: TGTGCCAGCAGCTTTAACCCCCTATGGGGCTCCTACGAGCAGTACTTC. It specifies CASSFNPLWGSYEQYF.

The V call is TRBV7-2, the J call TRBJ2-7, with 13 bases identical to TRBD2. CDR3 length: 13 amino acids. Germline V gene sequence: CDR1 SGHTA, CDR2 FQGNSA. Trimming at V came to 10 bases and at J to 6 bases, leaving 6 bases not matched to a gene. The CDR3 nucleotides are TGTGCCACCCGACTAGCGGGGGGCCCCGAGCAGTACTTC. Its translation: CATRLAGGPEQYF. The whole variable domain, filled in from reference TRBV7-2 and TRBJ2-7, reads GAGVSQSPSNKVTEKGKDVELRCDPISGHTALYWYRQSLGQGLEFLIYFQGNSAPDKSGLPSDRFSAERTGGSVSTLTIQRTQQEDSAVYLCATRLAGGPEQYFGPGTRLTVT.

The chain carries TRBV18 and TRBJ1-2; D is perhaps TRBD1 (6 bases). The CDR3 length is 15 residues. Germline assignment: CDR1 KGHSH and CDR2 LQKENI. With 3 bases removed from V and 5 bases from J, the gap between germline ends came to 16 bases. This CDR3 reads CASSPQGSSLYGYTF. CDR3 in DNA: TGTGCCAGCTCACCCCAGGGGTCCTCTTTATATGGCTACACCTTC.

The chain carries TRBV6-5 and TRBJ2-7; the D is unclear. Germline V lookup: CDR1 MNHEY, CDR2 SVGAGI. The V end was cut by 5 bases, the J end by 0 bases, with 8 bases between. The CDR3 has 13 residues. Written as DNA, the CDR3 is TGTGCCAGCAGTGCCCGACTCTCCTACGAGCAGTACTTC. It encodes CASSARLSYEQYF.

The chain uses TRBV21-1 and TRBJ2-7; the table names TRBD2, a call not compared with the DNA. TRBV21-1 is assigned pseudogene status. This CDR3 has 13 residues. This CDR3 reads CASRYHGGDEQYF. The CDR3 nucleotides are TGTGCCAGCAGGTACCACGGAGGGGACGAGCAGTACTTC.

The chain combines TRBV6-1 with TRBJ2-7; the D gene is possibly TRBD1 (6 bases). V gave up 2 bases and J gave up 5 bases, with 13 bases separating them. CDR3 length equals 14 residues. The germline gives CDR1 MNHNS, CDR2 SASEGT. The DNA for the CDR3 is TGTGCCAGCAGTGAATACAGGGTTTTCAACGAGCAGTACTTC. This translates into CASSEYRVFNEQYF.